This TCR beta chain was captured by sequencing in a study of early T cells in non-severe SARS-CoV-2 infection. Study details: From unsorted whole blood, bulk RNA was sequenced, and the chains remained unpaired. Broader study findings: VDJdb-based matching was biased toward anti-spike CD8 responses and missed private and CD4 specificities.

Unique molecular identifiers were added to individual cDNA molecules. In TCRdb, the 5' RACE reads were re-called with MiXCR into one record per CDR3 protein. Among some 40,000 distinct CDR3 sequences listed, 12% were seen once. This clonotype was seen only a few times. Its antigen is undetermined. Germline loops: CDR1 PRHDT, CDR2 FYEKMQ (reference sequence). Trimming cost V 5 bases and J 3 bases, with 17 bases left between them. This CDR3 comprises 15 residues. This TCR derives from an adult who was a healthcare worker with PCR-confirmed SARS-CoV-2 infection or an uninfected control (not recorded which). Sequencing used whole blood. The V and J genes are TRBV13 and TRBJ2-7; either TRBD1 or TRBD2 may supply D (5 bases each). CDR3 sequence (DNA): TGTGCCAGCAGCCAGGGACCGATGGATTTCTACGAGCAGTACTTC. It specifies CASSQGPMDFYEQYF.